This is a list of T cell receptor beta chains from one sample in a study of control samples from healthy donors and cancer patients. Sequencing used immunoSEQ multiplex PCR; TCRdb keeps in-frame clones, though not all of them. This repertoire shows some 80,000 clones, 89% found once; its top ten account for around 6%. Material for sequencing was blood. These receptors originate from a man over 45 in good health. Both conserved end residues are trimmed from each CDR3.

TRBJ2-2	TRBV7-8	ASSLGTFNTGELF
TRBJ1-5	TRBV5-1	ASSPGGGLGSNQPQH
TRBJ1-1	TRBV12-3/TRBV12-4	ASSRQGGSEAF
TRBJ1-2	TRBV7-9	ASSDGRTTYGYT
TRBJ1-4	TRBV7-9	ASSPMTTNEKLF
TRBJ1-1	TRBV19	ASHGTVNTEAF
TRBJ2-1	TRBV3-1/TRBV3-2	ASSQFGGSNNEQF
TRBJ2-5	TRBV5-1	ASSPGPVETQY
TRBJ2-1	TRBV19	ASSPTGYNEQF
TRBJ2-1	TRBV24-1	ATGPAGVVDNEQF
TRBJ1-1	TRBV15	ATSRDLGTGNTEAF
TRBJ1-2	TRBV5-1	ASGMEATGGYT
TRBJ2-5	TRBV5-4	ASSLVIGETQY